This paragraph reports one T cell receptor (beta chain). Its cognate antigen is unknown. This may come from a read error, since a much larger clone is one base off. Time point noted: newly diagnosed GD, antithyroid drugs for less than 3 months. Making the TCR library involved RNA that had been extracted from PBMCs. Guidelines of the American Thyroid Association were used to diagnose Graves' disease. Construction of the TCR beta libraries employed iRepertoire HTBI primers in conjunction with Arm-PCR of CDR3 regions. TCRdb reanalysed the multiplex PCR reads using MiXCR and keeps one entry per CDR3 protein. The repertoire holds 450,000 to 600,000 distinct CDR3 sequences, with approximately 13% as singletons. These data come from a study of regulatory T cells in long-lasting Graves disease. Study-level findings and limits: Repertoires from persistent disease leaned toward TRBV28, TRBJ1-2 and TRBJ2-5.

V was trimmed by 5 bases and J by 2 bases, leaving 10 bases between them. The germline V gene encodes CDR1 KGHSH and CDR2 LQKENI. This CDR3 is built from 14 residues. These same data were also listed under a study on T cells in Graves' hyperthyroidism and ophthalmopathy. Per that study: HTBI primers drove first-round RT-PCR of the TCR CDR3. Peripheral blood also featured most of the thyroid clonotypes expanded above 0.001.

The V and J genes are TRBV18 and TRBJ2-1; the D is unclear. Sample: peripheral blood mononuclear cells (PBMCs), taken at new diagnosis, from a patient treated with antithyroid drugs. The TCR was taken from a man aged 30-40 years with Graves disease. CDR3 amino acids: CASSGLSPYNEQFF. In DNA form, the CDR3 reads TGTGCCAGCTCAGGTCTCAGCCCCTACAATGAGCAGTTCTTC. Complete variable domain (other parts from reference TRBV18 and TRBJ2-1): NAGVMQNPRHLVRRRGQEARLRCSPMKGHSHVYWYRQLPEEGLKFMVYLQKENIIDESGMPKERFSAEFPKEGPSILRIQQVVRGDSAAYFCASSGLSPYNEQFFGPGTRLTVL.